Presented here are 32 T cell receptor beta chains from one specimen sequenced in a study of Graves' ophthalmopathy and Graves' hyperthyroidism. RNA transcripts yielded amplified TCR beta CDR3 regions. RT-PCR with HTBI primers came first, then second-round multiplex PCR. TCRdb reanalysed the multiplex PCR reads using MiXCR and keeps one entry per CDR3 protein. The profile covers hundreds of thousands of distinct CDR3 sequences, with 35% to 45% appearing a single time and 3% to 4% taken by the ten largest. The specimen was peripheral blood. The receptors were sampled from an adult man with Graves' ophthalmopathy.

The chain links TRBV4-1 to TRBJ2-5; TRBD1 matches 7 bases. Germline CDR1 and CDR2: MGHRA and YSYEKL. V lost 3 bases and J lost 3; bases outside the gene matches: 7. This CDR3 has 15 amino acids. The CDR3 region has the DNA TGCGCCAGCAGCCACCCGGGACAGCTAAAAGAGACCCAGTACTTC. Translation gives CASSHPGQLKETQYF.

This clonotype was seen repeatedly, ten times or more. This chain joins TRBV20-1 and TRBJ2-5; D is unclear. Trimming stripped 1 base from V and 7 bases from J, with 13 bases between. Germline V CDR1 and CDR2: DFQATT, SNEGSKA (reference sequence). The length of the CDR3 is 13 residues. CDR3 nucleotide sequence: TGCAGTGCTAGAGGGAGTCGAGTCGGGACCCAGTACTTC. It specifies CSARGSRVGTQYF.

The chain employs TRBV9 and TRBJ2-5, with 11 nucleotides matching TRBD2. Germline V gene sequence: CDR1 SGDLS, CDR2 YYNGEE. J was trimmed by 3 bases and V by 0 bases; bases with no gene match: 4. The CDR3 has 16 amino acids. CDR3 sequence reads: CASSVASGGPKETQYF. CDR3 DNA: TGTGCCAGCAGCGTAGCTAGCGGGGGGCCTAAAGAGACCCAGTACTTC.

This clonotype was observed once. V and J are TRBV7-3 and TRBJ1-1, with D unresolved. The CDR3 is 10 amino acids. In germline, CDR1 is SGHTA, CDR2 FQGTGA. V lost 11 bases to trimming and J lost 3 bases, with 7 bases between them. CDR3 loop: CAPSYTEAFF. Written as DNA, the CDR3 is TGTGCCCCATCTTACACTGAAGCTTTCTTT.

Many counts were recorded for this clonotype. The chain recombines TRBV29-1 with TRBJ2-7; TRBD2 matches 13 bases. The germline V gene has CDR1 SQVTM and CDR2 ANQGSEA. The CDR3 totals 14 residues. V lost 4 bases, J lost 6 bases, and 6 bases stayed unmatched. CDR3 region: CSVVKGTSGTEQYF. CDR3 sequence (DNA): TGCAGCGTTGTGAAAGGGACTAGCGGGACCGAGCAGTACTTC.

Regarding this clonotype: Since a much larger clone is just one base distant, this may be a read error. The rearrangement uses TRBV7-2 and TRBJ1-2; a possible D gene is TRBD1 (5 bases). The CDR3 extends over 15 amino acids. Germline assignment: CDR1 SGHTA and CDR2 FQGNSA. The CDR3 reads CDSSLDPGPNYGYTF. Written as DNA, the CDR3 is TGTGACAGCAGCTTAGACCCAGGGCCCAACTATGGCTACACCTTC.

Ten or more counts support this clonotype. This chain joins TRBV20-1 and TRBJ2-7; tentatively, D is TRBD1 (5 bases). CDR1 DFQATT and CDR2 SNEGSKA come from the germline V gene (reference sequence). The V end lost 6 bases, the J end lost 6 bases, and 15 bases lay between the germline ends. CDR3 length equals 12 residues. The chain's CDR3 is CSATRGAAEQYF. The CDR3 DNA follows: TGCAGTGCCACCCGTGGGGCAGCCGAGCAGTACTTC.

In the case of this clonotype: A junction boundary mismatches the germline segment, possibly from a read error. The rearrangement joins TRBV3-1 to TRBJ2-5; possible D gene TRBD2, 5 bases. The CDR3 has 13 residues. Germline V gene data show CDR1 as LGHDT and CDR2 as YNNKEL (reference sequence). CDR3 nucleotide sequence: TGTGCCAGCAGCCAAGATCGGGGAGAGACCCAGTGCTTC. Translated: CASSQDRGETQCF.

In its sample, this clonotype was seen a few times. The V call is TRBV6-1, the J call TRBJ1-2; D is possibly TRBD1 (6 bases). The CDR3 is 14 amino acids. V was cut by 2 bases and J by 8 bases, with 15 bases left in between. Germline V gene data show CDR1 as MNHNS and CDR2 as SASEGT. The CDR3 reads CASSELPQGKGYTF. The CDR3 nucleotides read TGTGCCAGCAGTGAACTCCCTCAGGGGAAGGGCTACACCTTC.

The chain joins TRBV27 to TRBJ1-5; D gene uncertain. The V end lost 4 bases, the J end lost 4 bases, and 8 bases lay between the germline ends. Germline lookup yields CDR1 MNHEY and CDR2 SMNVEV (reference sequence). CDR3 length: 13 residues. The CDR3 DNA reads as TGTGCCAGCAGTTGGGCAGCGAATCAGCCCCAGCATTTT. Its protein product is CASSWAANQPQHF.

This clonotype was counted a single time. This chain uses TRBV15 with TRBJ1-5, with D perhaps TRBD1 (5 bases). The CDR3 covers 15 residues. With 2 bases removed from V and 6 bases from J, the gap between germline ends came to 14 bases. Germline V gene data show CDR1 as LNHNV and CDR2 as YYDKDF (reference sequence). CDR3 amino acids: CATSRLRFRGQPQHF. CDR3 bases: TGTGCCACCAGCAGACTCAGGTTTAGGGGTCAGCCCCAGCATTTT.

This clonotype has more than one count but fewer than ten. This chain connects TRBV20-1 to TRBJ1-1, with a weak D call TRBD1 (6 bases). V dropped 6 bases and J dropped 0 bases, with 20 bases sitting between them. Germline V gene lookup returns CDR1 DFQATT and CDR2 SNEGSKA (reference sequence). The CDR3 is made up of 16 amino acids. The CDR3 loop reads CSATSGGASMNTEAFF. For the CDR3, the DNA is TGCAGTGCCACCTCGGGGGGGGCCAGTATGAACACTGAAGCTTTCTTT.

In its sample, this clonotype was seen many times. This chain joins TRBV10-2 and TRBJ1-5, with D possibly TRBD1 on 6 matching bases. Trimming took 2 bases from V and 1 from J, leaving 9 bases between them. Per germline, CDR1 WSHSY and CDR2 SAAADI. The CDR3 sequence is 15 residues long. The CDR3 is CASSESQGSNQPQHF. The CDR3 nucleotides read TGCGCCAGCAGTGAGAGCCAGGGGAGCAATCAGCCCCAGCATTTT.

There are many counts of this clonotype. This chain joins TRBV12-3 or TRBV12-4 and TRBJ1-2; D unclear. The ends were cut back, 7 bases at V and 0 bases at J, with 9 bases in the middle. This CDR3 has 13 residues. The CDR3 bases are TGTGCCAGCACTCTAGACTCTAACTATGGCTACACCTTC. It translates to CASTLDSNYGYTF.

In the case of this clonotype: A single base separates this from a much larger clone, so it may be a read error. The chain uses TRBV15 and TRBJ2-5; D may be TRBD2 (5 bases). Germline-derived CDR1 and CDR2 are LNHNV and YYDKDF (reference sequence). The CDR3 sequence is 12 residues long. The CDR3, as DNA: TGTGCCACCAGCACCTGGGGAGAGACCCGGTACTTC. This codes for CATSTWGETRYF.

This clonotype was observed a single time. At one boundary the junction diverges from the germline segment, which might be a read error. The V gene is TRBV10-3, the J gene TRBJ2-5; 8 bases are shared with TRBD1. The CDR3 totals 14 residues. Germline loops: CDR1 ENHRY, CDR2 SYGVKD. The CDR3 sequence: CASEGQDGQEAQYF. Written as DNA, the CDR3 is TGTGCCAGCGAGGGACAGGACGGCCAAGAGGCCCAGTACTTC.

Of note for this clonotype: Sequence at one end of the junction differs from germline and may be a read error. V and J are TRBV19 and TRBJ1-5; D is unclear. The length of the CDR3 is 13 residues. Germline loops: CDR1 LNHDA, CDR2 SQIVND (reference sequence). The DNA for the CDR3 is TGTGCCAGTAGTATGGGCAGTAATCAGCCCCGGCATTTT. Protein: CASSMGSNQPRHF.

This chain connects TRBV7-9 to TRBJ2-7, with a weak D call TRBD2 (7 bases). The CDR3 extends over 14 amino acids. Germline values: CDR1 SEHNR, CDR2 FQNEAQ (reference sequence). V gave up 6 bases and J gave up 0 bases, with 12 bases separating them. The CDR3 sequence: CASSSAGASYEQYF. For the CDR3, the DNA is TGTGCCAGCAGTTCGGCGGGGGCCTCCTACGAGCAGTACTTC.

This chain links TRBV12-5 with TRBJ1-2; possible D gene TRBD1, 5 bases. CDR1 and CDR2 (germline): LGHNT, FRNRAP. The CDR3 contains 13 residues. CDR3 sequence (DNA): TGTGCCAGCAGGCCGGGACGGCTAAATGGCTACACCTTC. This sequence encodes CASRPGRLNGYTF.

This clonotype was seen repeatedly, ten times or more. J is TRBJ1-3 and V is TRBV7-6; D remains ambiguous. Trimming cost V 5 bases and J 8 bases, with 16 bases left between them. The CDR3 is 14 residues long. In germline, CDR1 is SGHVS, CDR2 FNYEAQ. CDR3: CASSADGGWDTIYF. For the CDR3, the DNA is TGTGCCAGCAGCGCGGACGGAGGCTGGGACACCATATATTTT.

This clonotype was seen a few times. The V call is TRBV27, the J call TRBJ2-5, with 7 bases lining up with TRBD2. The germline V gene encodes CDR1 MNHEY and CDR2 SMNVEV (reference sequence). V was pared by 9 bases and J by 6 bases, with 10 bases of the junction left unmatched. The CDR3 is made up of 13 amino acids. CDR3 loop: CASSVTSIKTQYF. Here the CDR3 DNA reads TGTGCCAGTAGTGTGACTAGCATAAAGACCCAGTACTTC.

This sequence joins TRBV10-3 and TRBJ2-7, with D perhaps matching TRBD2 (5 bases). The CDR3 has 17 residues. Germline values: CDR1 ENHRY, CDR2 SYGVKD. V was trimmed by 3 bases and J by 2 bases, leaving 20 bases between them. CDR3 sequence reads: CAISDRDNYGYTYEQYF. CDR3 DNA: TGTGCCATCAGTGATCGGGATAACTATGGCTACACCTACGAGCAGTACTTC.

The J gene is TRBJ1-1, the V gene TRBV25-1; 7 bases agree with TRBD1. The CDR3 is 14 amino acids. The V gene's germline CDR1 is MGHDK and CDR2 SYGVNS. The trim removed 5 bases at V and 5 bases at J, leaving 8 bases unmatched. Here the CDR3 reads CASSLQGVLTEAFF. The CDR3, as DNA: TGTGCCAGCAGTCTCCAGGGGGTTCTTACTGAAGCTTTCTTT. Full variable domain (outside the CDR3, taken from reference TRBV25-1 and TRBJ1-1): EADIYQTPRYLVIGTGKKITLECSQTMGHDKMYWYQQDPGMELHLIHYSYGVNSTEKGDLSSESTVSRIRTEHFPLTLESARPSHTSQYLCASSLQGVLTEAFFGQGTRLTVV.

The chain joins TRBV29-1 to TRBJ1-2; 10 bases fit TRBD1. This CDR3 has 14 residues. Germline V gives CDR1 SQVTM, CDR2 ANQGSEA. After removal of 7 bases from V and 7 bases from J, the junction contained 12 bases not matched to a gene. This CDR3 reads CSGDGTGVIGGYTF. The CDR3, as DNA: TGCAGCGGCGACGGGACAGGGGTTATTGGTGGCTACACCTTC.

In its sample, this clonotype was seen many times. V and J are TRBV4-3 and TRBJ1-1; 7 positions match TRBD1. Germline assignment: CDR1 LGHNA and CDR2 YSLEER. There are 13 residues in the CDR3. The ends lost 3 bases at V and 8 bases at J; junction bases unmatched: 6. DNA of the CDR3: TGCGCCAGCAGCCAGGTACAGGGGCGGGAAGCTTTCTTT. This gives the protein CASSQVQGREAFF.

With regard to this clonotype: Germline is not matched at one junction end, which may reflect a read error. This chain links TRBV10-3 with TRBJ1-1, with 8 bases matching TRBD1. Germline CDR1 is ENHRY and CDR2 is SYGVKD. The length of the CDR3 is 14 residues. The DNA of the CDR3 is TGTGCCAGCAGTTTACCAACAGGGGGGGCTGAAGCTTTCTTT. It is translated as CASSLPTGGAEAFF.

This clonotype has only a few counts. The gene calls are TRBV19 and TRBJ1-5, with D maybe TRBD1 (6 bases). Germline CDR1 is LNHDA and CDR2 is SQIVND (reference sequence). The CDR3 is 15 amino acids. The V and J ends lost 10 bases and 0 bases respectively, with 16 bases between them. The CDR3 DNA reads TGTGCCAATCAGACAGGACATTATAGCAATCAGCCCCAGCATTTT. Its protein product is CANQTGHYSNQPQHF.

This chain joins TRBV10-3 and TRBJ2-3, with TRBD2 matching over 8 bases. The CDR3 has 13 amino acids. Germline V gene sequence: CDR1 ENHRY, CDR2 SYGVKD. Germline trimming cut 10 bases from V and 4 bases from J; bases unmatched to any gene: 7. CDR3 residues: CASQAGASDTQYF. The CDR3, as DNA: TGTGCCAGTCAAGCGGGGGCCTCAGATACGCAGTATTTT.

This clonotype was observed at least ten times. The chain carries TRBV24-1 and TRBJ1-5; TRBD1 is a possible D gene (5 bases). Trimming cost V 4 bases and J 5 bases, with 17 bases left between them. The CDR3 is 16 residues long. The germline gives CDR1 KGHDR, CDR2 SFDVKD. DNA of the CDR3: TGTGCCACCAGTGAACTTAGGACCCCGGGGGATCAGCCCCAGCATTTT. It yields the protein CATSELRTPGDQPQHF.

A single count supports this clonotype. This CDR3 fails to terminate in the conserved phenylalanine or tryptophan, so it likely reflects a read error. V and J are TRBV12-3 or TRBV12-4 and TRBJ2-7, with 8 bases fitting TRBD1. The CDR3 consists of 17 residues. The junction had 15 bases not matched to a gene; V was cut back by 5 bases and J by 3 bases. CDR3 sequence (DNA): TGTGCCAGCAGTCGCTCCAGGGGGCGGACAGCTAACTACGAGCAGTACCTC. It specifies CASSRSRGRTANYEQYL.

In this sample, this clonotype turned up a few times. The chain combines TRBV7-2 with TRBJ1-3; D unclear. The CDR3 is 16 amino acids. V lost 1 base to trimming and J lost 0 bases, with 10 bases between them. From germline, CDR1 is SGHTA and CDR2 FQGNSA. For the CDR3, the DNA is TGTGCCAGCAGCTTAGGGACTCCGAACTCTGGAAACACCATATATTTT. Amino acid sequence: CASSLGTPNSGNTIYF.

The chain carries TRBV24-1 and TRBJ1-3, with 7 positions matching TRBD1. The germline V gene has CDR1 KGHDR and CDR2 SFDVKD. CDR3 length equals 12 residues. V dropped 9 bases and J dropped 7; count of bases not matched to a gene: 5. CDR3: CATGTDANTIYF. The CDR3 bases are TGTGCCACCGGGACAGACGCGAACACCATATATTTT.